The rows below give T cell receptor beta chains drawn from one sample of a study of T cell responses to AZD1222 COVID-19 vaccine. Here immunoSEQ multiplex PCR was the method, and the copy in TCRdb shows in-frame clones only, minus some. The sample shows about 200,000 clones, just over 85% of them seen only once. The sample here was peripheral blood, taken on day 0 of AZD1222 vaccination. All receptors come from an adult in good health. Each CDR3 is given with its conserved first and last residue. Size values are once, few and many counts, or a class for expanded clones, and some rows have none.

cdr3_aa: CASSQPPGRVVNQPQHF
v_call: TRBV23-1
clone_size: .
j_call: TRBJ1-5

cdr3_aa: CAIRPASGGNTGELFF
v_call: TRBV10-3
clone_size: .
j_call: TRBJ2-2

cdr3_aa: CASSFRGTYEQYF
v_call: TRBV5-4
clone_size: .
j_call: TRBJ2-7

cdr3_aa: CATTHPRIDTQYF
v_call: TRBV28
clone_size: .
j_call: TRBJ2-3

cdr3_aa: CASSVTQGAYTGELFF
v_call: TRBV25-1
clone_size: once
j_call: TRBJ2-2

cdr3_aa: CASLVLAKNIQYF
v_call: TRBV10-1
clone_size: few
j_call: TRBJ2-4

cdr3_aa: CASSVYLRTPIADTQYF
v_call: TRBV6-1
clone_size: .
j_call: TRBJ2-3

cdr3_aa: CASKSRAGNTIYF
v_call: TRBV2
clone_size: once
j_call: TRBJ1-3

cdr3_aa: CASSATGTEAFF
v_call: TRBV7-3
clone_size: .
j_call: TRBJ1-1

cdr3_aa: CASSEPGQGAGNEQFF
v_call: TRBV6-1
clone_size: .
j_call: TRBJ2-1

cdr3_aa: CASTDRGETQYF
v_call: TRBV7-8
clone_size: .
j_call: TRBJ2-5

cdr3_aa: CASSQWTVNTEAFF
v_call: TRBV4-1
clone_size: .
j_call: TRBJ1-1